These T cell receptor beta chains were read from a single sample in a study of CD8+ T cells in alopecia areata. Only in-frame clones appear in the TCRdb table, and some are missing; sequencing was by immunoSEQ multiplex PCR. Of over 95,000 clones in the sample, roughly two fifths are singletons; the top ten hold around 1.5%. The material sequenced was CD4+ T cells sorted from blood. The receptors were sampled from a human donor with alopecia areata. Each CDR3 is given with its conserved first and last residue. A D gene is named only where the DNA matches it firmly.

D gene,V gene,CDR3 length,CDR3 protein
.,TRBV5-1,16,CASSLSVLSGANVLTF
TRBD1,TRBV28,14,CASSPTGTTDTQYF
.,TRBV7-9,15,CASSLRGDSYNEQFF
TRBD2,TRBV5-1,18,CASSYGLAGGTSTDTQYF
TRBD1,TRBV29-1,14,CSASRQGFYNEQFF
.,TRBV5-1,11,CASQETGELFF
TRBD1,TRBV29-1,15,CSVLVGQGGTYEQYF
TRBD2,TRBV5-1,16,CASSSTWREVSDTQYF
.,TRBV7-8,15,CASSRPRGADNEQFF
.,TRBV7-2,15,CASSRWGVSSYEQYF
.,TRBV20-1,11,CSAPRDEKLFF
TRBD1,TRBV7-9,15,CASRPSRTGGKTQYF
TRBD1,TRBV30,14,CAWRQTGANYGYTF
.,TRBV15,18,CATSRDRFESSGANVLTF
TRBD1,TRBV18,15,CASSRGQGTNQPQHF
.,TRBV6-5,13,CASRRGGIYEQYF
.,TRBV5-4,14,CASSPVGRANGYTF
.,TRBV29-1,13,CSVLNRHRTEAFF
.,TRBV4-2,15,CASSQDASKTYEQYF
TRBD2,TRBV5-6,18,CASSWGFGLAGDTDTQYF
TRBD1,TRBV14,15,CASSHRQGIVEKLFF
.,TRBV9,15,CASSVAVAAQETQYF
.,TRBV28,12,CASDQNNQPQHF
TRBD2,TRBV9,17,CASSAGTSGGLQETQYF
TRBD1,TRBV6-5,15,CARRAEDRGSYEQYF
.,TRBV10-2,12,CASSKMTDTQYF
.,TRBV11-3,15,CASSLGSTSYNEQFF
.,TRBV7-9,17,CASSQRSGPGLNSPLHF
.,TRBV19,14,CASIGDWNTGELFF
TRBD1,TRBV30,10,CAGQGLEQYF
TRBD1,TRBV27,18,CASSPSTGQGRRNYGYTF
TRBD2,TRBV5-1,16,CASSLASGLAYNEQFF
TRBD1,TRBV9,17,CASSENPQGANTGELFF
.,TRBV7-9,15,CASSTPEFNTGELFF
.,TRBV28,14,CASSFPVFPREQYF
TRBD1,TRBV29-1,12,CSVNRGGTEAFF
.,TRBV6-5,14,CASSTIDTLYEQYF
TRBD1,TRBV7-3,17,CASSSRDRGRRDYGYTF
.,TRBV7-9,11,CASSARYTQYF
TRBD1,TRBV5-1,13,CASSLGTGVKLFF
.,TRBV29-1,12,CSGWNTNYGYTF
.,TRBV29-1,13,CSAGGTRNTEAFF
.,TRBV14,13,CASSQEQRGEAFF
.,TRBV28,13,CASSRDIEETQYF
.,TRBV13,14,CASSLGLYTDTQYF
.,TRBV30,13,CAWSTTPNQPQHF
.,TRBV7-2,13,CASSYGAKRTQYF
.,TRBV5-6,15,CASSYLGQPNTEAFF
TRBD1,TRBV6-5,15,CASRLRRDRYNEQFF
.,TRBV11-2,15,CASSLESSGANVLTF
.,TRBV6-6,13,CASRPAGGRRAFF
.,TRBV30,15,CAWSSGTATNEKLFF
.,TRBV28,18,CASSFSPSGTRGTGELFF